The rows below give T cell receptor beta chains drawn from one sample of a study of tumor-infiltrating lymphocytes in primary liver carcinoma. MiXCR was run by TCRdb on the multiplex PCR reads, yielding one entry per CDR3 protein. This sample has approximately 110,000 distinct CDR3 sequences, with under 65% found just once. The material sequenced was liver tumor tissue from sampling region 3. Receptors originate from a woman aged 55-69 years with primary liver carcinoma and hepatitis B virus infection. The CDR3 runs from the conserved cysteine through the conserved F or W.

V gene	CDR3 protein
TRBV10-3	CAISERNSGPGQFF
TRBV5-1	CASSSHLGGSSYEQYF
TRBV11-2	CASNRRLAGGPGDTQYF
TRBV6-2/TRBV6-3	CVSRYSGQDNTDTQYF
TRBV5-5	CACSLDSFSGELFF
TRBV29-1	CSVDLERGTDTQYF
TRBV21-1	CASSKKIHLLREQYF
TRBV11-2	CAGSLGLTNGQFF
TRBV18	CASSPFGGQETQYF
TRBV28	CASSQRGGDEQYF
TRBV7-8	CASSPLIGNTYEQYF
TRBV7-9	CAFSPGNTGELFF
TRBV4-1	CASSHRAVSYEQYF
TRBV11-2	CFSSLTSSSTGEQFF
TRBV11-3	CAGRGTRATGELFF
TRBV4-2	CASRTAHRDSGANVLTF
TRBV29-1	CSAEEGDPYGYTF
TRBV5-4	CVGSQPTGGGYGYTF
TRBV11-2	CASSPTGTTRATNGKPFF
TRBV12-5	CASGRGLAGSEQYF
TRBV6-1	CASRGLAGVGRNTQYF
TRBV14	CASSPHGGGLAKNIQYF
TRBV20-1	CSAPPRGAYNEQFF
TRBV11-1	CTSRPSLDTRELCF
TRBV12-3/TRBV12-4	CASSPRGSISHEQYF
TRBV28	CARSTPVPGFNLDTQYF
TRBV6-1	CASSYADNSNQPLHF
TRBV6-6	CASSIGSFGRNEQFF
TRBV6-6	CASSYPNGGISTEALF
TRBV5-4	CANSLGTGDNQPQHF
TRBV29-1	CSIAGTSNSYNEQFF
TRBV11-2	CASSFTGETTDTQYF
TRBV11-1	CVRRPSLDTGELFF
TRBV24-1	CATSTYRGLNNEQLF
TRBV11-2	CANSLVWGDPKDTGELFF
TRBV12-3/TRBV12-4	CDSRGYTGQGAIYGYTF
TRBV6-6	CASSYSSRGSLYGYTF
TRBV20-1	CSANTSGKSYEQYF
TRBV11-3	CPSGAGGPTGELFF